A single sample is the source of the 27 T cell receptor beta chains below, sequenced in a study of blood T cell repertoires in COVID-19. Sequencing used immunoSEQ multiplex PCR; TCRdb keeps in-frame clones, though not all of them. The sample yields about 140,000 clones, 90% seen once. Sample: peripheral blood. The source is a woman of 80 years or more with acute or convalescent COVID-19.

The CDR3, as DNA: TGTGCCAGCAGCGTAGCCCAGGGGGCAGGTGGCTACACCTTC. Translating gives CASSVAQGAGGYTF. The genes are TRBV9 and TRBJ1-2; 8 bases agree with TRBD1. In germline, CDR1 is SGDLS, CDR2 YYNGEE. J gave up 7 bases and V 0 bases, and 5 bases lay outside the gene matches. The CDR3 is 14 residues long.

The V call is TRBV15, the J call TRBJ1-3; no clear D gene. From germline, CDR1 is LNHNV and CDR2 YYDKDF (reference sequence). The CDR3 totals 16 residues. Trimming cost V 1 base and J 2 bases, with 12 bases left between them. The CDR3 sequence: CATSRAPTRAGNTIYF. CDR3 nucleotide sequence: TGTGCCACCAGCAGAGCTCCCACGCGGGCTGGAAACACCATATATTTT. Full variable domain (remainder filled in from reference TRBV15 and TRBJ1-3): DAMVIQNPRYQVTQFGKPVTLSCSQTLNHNVMYWYQQKSSQAPKLLFHYYDKDFNNEADTPDNFQSRRPNTSFCFLDIRSPGLGDTAMYLCATSRAPTRAGNTIYFGEGSWLTVV.

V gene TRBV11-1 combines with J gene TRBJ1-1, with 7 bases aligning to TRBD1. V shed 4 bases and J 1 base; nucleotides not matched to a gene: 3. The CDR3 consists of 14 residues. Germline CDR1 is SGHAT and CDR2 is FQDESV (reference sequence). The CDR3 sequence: CASSWDRQNTEAFF. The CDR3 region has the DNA TGTGCCAGCAGCTGGGACAGACAGAACACTGAAGCTTTCTTT.

The CDR3 protein is CASSLRVSGQGAAYEQYF. In nucleotides, the CDR3 is TGTGCCAGCAGCCTAAGGGTATCTGGACAGGGGGCGGCCTACGAGCAGTACTTC. This rearrangement joins TRBV7-6 to TRBJ2-7; 11 nucleotides align to TRBD1. CDR3 length: 18 residues. Germline CDR1 is SGHVS and CDR2 is FNYEAQ. The J segment lost 2 bases and the V segment lost 5 bases, leaving 14 bases of the junction unmatched. Full variable domain (remainder filled in from reference TRBV7-6 and TRBJ2-7): GAGVSQSPRYKVTKRGQDVALRCDPISGHVSLYWYRQALGQGPEFLTYFNYEAQQDKSGLPNDRFSAERPEGSISTLTIQRTEQRDSAMYRCASSLRVSGQGAAYEQYFGPGTRLTVT.

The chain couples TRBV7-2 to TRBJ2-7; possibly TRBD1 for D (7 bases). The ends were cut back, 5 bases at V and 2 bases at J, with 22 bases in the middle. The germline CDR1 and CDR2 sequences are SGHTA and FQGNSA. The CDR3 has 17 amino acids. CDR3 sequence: CASSQTRQGGGTYEQYF. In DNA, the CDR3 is TGTGCCAGCAGCCAGACCCGACAGGGAGGTGGAACCTACGAGCAGTACTTC.

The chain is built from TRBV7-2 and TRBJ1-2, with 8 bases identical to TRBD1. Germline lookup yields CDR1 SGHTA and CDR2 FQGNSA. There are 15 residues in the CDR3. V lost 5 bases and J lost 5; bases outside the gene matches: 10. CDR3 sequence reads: CASSNPWTGFYGYTF. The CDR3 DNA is TGTGCCAGCAGCAACCCATGGACAGGGTTTTATGGCTACACCTTC.

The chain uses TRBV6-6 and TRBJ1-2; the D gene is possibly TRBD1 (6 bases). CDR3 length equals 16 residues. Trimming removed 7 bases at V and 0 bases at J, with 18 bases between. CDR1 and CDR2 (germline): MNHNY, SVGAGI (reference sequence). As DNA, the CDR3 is TGTGCCAGCACACTACAGGGATCCTATTCTAACTATGGCTACACCTTC. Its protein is CASTLQGSYSNYGYTF.

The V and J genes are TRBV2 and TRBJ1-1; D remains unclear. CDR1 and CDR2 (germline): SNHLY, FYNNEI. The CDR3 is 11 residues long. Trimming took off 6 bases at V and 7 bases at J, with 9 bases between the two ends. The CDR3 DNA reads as TGTGCCAGCAGCGTGGAGGTTGAAGCTTTCTTT. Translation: CASSVEVEAFF.

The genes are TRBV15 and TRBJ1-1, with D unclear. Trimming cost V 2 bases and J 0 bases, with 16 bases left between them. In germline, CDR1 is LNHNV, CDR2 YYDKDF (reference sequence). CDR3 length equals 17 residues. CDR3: CATSRPLSEIMNTEAFF. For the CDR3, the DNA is TGTGCCACCAGCAGACCCCTCAGCGAGATAATGAACACTGAAGCTTTCTTT.

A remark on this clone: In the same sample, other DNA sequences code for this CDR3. CDR3 loop: CASSVGQGNYGYTF. CDR3 sequence (DNA): TGTGCCAGCAGCGTTGGACAGGGCAACTATGGCTACACCTTC. V gene TRBV9 combines with J gene TRBJ1-2; the match to TRBD1 covers 8 bases. Germline V gene sequence: CDR1 SGDLS, CDR2 YYNGEE. This CDR3 comprises 14 residues. The J segment lost 2 bases and the V segment lost 2 bases, leaving 2 bases of the junction unmatched.

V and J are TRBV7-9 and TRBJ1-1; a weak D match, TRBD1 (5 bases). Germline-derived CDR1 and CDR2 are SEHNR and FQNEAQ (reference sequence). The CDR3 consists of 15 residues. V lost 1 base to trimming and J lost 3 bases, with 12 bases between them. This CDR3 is CASSLGAGFDTEAFF. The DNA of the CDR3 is TGTGCCAGCAGCTTAGGCGCAGGGTTTGACACTGAAGCTTTCTTT.

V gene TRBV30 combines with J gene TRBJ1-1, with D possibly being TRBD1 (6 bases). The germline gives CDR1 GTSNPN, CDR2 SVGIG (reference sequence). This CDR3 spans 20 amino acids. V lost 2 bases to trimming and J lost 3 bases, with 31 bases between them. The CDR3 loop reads CAWSKAQNRFSQGTDTEAFF. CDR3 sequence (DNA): TGTGCCTGGAGTAAGGCCCAGAATAGGTTTAGCCAGGGGACGGACACTGAAGCTTTCTTT.

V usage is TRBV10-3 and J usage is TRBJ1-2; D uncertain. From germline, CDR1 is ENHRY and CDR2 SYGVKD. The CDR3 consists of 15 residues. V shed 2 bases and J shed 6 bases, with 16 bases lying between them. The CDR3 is CAISEKGETEDGYTF. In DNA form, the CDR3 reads TGTGCCATCAGTGAGAAGGGAGAAACGGAAGATGGCTACACCTTC.

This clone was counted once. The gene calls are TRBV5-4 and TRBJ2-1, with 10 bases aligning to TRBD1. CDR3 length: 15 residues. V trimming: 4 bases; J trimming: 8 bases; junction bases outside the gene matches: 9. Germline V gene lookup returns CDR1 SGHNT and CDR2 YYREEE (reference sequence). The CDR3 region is CASSPGTGVFYEQFF. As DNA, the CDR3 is TGTGCCAGCAGCCCGGGGACAGGGGTTTTCTATGAGCAGTTCTTC.

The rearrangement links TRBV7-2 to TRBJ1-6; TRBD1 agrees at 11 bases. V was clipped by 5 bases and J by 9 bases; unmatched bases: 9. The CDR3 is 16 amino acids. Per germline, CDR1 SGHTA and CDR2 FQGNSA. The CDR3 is CASSPQKGTGGSPLHF. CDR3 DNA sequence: TGTGCCAGCAGCCCGCAGAAGGGGACAGGGGGTTCACCCCTCCACTTT.

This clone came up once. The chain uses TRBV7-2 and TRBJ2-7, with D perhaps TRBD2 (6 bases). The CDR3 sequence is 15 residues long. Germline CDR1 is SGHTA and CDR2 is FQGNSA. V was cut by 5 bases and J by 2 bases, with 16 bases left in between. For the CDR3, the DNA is TGTGCCAGCAGCACCAAAAGGGACTTAACCTACGAGCAGTACTTC. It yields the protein CASSTKRDLTYEQYF.

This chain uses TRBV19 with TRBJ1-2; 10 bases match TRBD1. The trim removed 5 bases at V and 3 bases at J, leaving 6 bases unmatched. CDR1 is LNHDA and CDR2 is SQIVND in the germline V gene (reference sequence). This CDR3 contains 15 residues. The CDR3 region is CASSDGQGGHYGYTF. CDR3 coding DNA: TGTGCCAGTAGTGACGGACAGGGGGGACACTATGGCTACACCTTC.

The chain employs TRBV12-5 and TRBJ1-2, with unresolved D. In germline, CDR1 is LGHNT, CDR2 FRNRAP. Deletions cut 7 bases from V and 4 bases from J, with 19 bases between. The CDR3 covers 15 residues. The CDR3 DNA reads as TGTGCTAGTGATAGCGGGAGGGCGACTGCCTATGGCTACACCTTC. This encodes CASDSGRATAYGYTF.

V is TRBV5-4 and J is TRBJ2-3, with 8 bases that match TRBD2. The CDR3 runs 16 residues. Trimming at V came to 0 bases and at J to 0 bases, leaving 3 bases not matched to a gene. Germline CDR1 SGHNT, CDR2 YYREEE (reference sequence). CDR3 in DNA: TGTGCCAGCAGCTTGGGTAGCGGGGTCAGCACAGATACGCAGTATTTT. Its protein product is CASSLGSGVSTDTQYF.

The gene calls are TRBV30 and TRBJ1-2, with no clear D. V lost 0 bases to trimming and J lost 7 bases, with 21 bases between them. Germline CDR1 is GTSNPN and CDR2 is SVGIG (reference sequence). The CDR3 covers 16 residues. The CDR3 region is CAWSVPQRAVLSGYTF. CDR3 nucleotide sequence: TGTGCCTGGAGTGTACCACAGAGGGCGGTGTTGAGTGGCTACACCTTC.

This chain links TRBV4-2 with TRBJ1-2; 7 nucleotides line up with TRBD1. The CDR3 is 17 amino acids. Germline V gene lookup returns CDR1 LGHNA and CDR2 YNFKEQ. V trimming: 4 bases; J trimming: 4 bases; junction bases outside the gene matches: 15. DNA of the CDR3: TGTGCCAGCAGCCCACGAGGGCGGCCTCAGGGGGTCTATGGCTACACCTTC. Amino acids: CASSPRGRPQGVYGYTF.

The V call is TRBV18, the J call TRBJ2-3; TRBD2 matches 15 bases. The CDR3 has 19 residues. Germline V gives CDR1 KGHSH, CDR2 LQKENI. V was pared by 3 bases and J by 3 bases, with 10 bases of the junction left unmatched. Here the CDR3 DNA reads TGTGCCAGCTCACCCATGGGACTAGCGGGGGGATTGAGGACAGATACGCAGTATTTT. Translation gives CASSPMGLAGGLRTDTQYF.

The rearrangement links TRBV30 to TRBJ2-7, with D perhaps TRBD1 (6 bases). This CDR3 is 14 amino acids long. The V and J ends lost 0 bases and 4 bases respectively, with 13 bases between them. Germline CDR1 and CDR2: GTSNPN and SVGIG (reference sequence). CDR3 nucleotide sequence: TGTGCCTGGAGTGTTAAGGGGGATGTATACGAGCAGTACTTC. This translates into CAWSVKGDVYEQYF.

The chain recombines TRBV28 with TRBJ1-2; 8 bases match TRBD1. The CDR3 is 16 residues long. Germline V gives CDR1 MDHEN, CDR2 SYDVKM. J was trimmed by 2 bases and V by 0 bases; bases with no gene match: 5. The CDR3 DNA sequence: TGTGCCAGCAGTTTATGGACACAGGGGGTAAACTATGGCTACACCTTC. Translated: CASSLWTQGVNYGYTF.

Here the CDR3 DNA reads TGTGCCAGCAGGGACCCCGCCCGGGGTAACTATGGCTACACCTTC. This gives the protein CASRDPARGNYGYTF. The chain couples TRBV6-5 to TRBJ1-2; no firm D call. This CDR3 has 15 amino acids. V was cut by 6 bases and J by 1 base, with 15 bases left in between. In germline, CDR1 is MNHEY, CDR2 SVGAGI.

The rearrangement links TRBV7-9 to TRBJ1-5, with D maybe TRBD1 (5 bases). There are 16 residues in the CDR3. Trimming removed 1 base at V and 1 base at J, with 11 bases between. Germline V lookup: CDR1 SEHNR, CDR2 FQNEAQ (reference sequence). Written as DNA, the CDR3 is TGTGCCAGCAGCTTAGTTGCAGGGCCGAGCAATCAGCCCCAGCATTTT. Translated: CASSLVAGPSNQPQHF.

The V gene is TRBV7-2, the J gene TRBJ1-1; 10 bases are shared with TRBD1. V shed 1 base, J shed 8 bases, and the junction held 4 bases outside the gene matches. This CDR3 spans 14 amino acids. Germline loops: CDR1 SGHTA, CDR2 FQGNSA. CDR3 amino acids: CASSLEDRGYEAFF. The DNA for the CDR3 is TGTGCCAGCAGCTTAGAGGACAGGGGGTACGAAGCTTTCTTT.